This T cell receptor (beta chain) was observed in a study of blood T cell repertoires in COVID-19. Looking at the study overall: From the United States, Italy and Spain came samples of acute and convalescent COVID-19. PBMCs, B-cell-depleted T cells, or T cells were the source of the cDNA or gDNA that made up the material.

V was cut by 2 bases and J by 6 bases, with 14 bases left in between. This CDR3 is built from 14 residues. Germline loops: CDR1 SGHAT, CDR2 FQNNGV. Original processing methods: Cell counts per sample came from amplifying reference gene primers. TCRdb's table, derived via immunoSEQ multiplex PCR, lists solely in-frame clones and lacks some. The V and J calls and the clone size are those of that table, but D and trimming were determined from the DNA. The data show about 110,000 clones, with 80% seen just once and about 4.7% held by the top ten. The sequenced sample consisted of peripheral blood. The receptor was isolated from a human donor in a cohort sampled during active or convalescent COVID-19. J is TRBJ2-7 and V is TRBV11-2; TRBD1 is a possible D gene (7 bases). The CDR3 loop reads CASSLRQGGFEQYF. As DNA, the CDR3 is TGTGCCAGCAGCTTAAGGCAGGGGGGCTTCGAGCAGTACTTC.